This section outlines one T cell receptor beta chain sequence together with its context. CDR1 is SGHRS and CDR2 is YFSETQ in the germline V gene. V lost 3 bases and J lost 7; bases outside the gene matches: 8. The CDR3 totals 16 residues. The data were obtained in a study of blood T cell repertoires in COVID-19. As for the study in general: Samples taken during acute and convalescent COVID-19 were collected in the United States, Italy and Spain. T cells, B-cell-depleted T cells, or PBMCs provided the cDNA or gDNA that served as material.

Those enrolled in Seattle joined during active infection and were followed longitudinally afterward. In the authors' workflow: Estimated nucleated cell counts came from reference gene primer amplification. Only in-frame clones appear in the TCRdb table, and some are missing; sequencing was by immunoSEQ multiplex PCR. The DNA was the basis for D and trimming; V, J and clone size are from that table. The data hold tens of thousands of clones, with approximately 83% observed a single time. The chain is built from TRBV5-1 and TRBJ1-4; 11 bases are a match to TRBD1. The TCR sequence derives from a woman of 80 years or more with COVID-19, enrolled during active disease. Sequencing was performed on peripheral blood. In DNA, the CDR3 is TGCGCCAGCAGCTCTGGGGGACAGGGGGACTTTGAAAAACTGTTTTTT. Translation: CASSSGGQGDFEKLFF.